These T cell receptor beta chains were read from a single sample in a study of memory CD4+ T cells and cytomegalovirus serostatus. The repertoire was sequenced with immunoSEQ multiplex PCR; TCRdb's copy has only in-frame clones and lacks some. The table shows about 57,000 clones, with around 79% occurring only once. Material: memory CD4+ T cells from blood. Source of these receptors: an adult in good health and CMV-seronegative. CDR3s leave out the opening cysteine and the closing phenylalanine or tryptophan.

j_gene: TRBJ1-2
v_gene: TRBV15
CDR3aa: ATSRGGGQGRHGYT

j_gene: TRBJ1-1
v_gene: TRBV2
CDR3aa: ASIGQPNTEAF

j_gene: TRBJ2-5
v_gene: TRBV2
CDR3aa: ASSETALQETQY

j_gene: TRBJ2-5
v_gene: TRBV4-1
CDR3aa: ASSHPGQAWEETQY

j_gene: TRBJ2-7
v_gene: TRBV5-5
CDR3aa: ASSSGLGQGAYEQY

j_gene: TRBJ2-1
v_gene: TRBV5-1
CDR3aa: ASSLATRKNNEQF

j_gene: TRBJ2-3
v_gene: TRBV29-1
CDR3aa: SVEATRQDTQY

j_gene: TRBJ1-2
v_gene: TRBV7-8
CDR3aa: ASGLSLNYGYT

j_gene: TRBJ2-5
v_gene: TRBV6-1
CDR3aa: ASRFSGRTQETQY

j_gene: TRBJ1-3
v_gene: TRBV28
CDR3aa: ASRLTGAFSGNTIY

j_gene: -
v_gene: TRBV30
CDR3aa: GVNGGRNEQY

j_gene: TRBJ1-1
v_gene: TRBV11-2
CDR3aa: ASSGQSNTEAF

j_gene: TRBJ2-7
v_gene: TRBV28
CDR3aa: ASSPLRGWSYEQY

j_gene: TRBJ1-1
v_gene: TRBV7-2
CDR3aa: ASSPGQVYTEAF

j_gene: TRBJ2-3
v_gene: TRBV5-1
CDR3aa: ASSLGGGPADTQY

j_gene: TRBJ2-7
v_gene: TRBV11-2
CDR3aa: ASSLQPNSEQY

j_gene: TRBJ1-1
v_gene: TRBV29-1
CDR3aa: SGTENTEAF

j_gene: TRBJ2-2
v_gene: TRBV18
CDR3aa: ASSPSLMTFNGELF

j_gene: TRBJ1-2
v_gene: TRBV6-5
CDR3aa: ASSPTGPYGYT

j_gene: TRBJ2-1
v_gene: TRBV9
CDR3aa: ASSVGAGAGEQF